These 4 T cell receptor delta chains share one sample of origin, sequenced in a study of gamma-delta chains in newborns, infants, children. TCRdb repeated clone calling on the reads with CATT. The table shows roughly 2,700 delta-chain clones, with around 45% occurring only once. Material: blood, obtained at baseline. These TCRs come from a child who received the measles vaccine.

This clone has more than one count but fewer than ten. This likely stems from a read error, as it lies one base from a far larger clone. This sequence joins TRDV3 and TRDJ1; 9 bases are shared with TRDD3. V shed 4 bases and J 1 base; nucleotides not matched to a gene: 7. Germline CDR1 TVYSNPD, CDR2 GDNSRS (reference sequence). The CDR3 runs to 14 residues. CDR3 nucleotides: TGTGCCTCTTCACTGGGGGAGACCACCGATAAACTCATCTTT. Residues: CASSLGETTDKLIF.

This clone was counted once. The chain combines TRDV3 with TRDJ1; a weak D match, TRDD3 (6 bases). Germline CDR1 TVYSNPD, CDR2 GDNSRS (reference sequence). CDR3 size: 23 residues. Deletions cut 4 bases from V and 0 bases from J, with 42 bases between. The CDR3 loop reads CASKGFGRYAAPRHQTYTDKLIF. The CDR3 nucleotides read TGTGCCTCTAAAGGGTTTGGGAGATACGCAGCTCCGCGACACCAAACGTACACCGATAAACTCATCTTT.

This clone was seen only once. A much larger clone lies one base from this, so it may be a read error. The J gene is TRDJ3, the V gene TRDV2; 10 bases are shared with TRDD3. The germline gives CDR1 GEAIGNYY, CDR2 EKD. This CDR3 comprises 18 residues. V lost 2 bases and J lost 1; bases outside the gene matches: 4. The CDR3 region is CACDKLGDGSWDTRQMFF. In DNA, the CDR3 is TGTGCCTGTGACAAACTGGGGGATGGGTCCTGGGACACCCGACAGATGTTTTTC.

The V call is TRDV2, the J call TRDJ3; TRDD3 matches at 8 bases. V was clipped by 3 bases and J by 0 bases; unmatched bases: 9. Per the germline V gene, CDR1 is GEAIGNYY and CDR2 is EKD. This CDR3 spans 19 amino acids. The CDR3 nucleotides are TGTGCCTGTGACCCTACTGGGGGTACTTCCTCCTGGGACACCCGACAGATGTTTTTC. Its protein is CACDPTGGTSSWDTRQMFF.